The 4 T cell receptor beta chains given below trace back to one sample, sequenced in a study of shared clonotypes between healthy human individuals. Sequencing was performed with immunoSEQ multiplex PCR; in TCRdb, only in-frame clones are kept and a portion is missing. Seen here are 950,000 to 1,300,000 clones, under 80% observed once, and the top ten hold approximately 1.5%. Sequencing was done on a sample of memory CD4+ T cells sorted from blood. The sample's subset: CD45RA-negative fraction. The receptor source for this set is a man aged 18 to 29 in good health.

Comments on this clone: This sample also contains other DNA sequences that code for the same CDR3. The gene calls are TRBV18 and TRBJ2-6; no firm D call. Trimming cost V 0 bases and J 3 bases, with 6 bases left between them. CDR3 length: 15 amino acids. The V gene's germline CDR1 is KGHSH and CDR2 LQKENI. In DNA form, the CDR3 reads TGTGCCAGCTCACCACCTGGCGGTGGGGCCAACGTCCTGACTTTC. It translates to CASSPPGGGANVLTF.

The chain recombines TRBV5-5 with TRBJ2-5; 7 positions agree with TRBD1. V trimming: 3 bases; J trimming: 2 bases; junction bases outside the gene matches: 10. This CDR3 contains 16 residues. From germline, CDR1 is SGHKS and CDR2 YYEKEE (reference sequence). CDR3 in amino acids: CASSSRQGGGQETQYF. CDR3 sequence (DNA): TGTGCCAGCAGCTCTCGACAGGGCGGAGGACAAGAGACCCAGTACTTC.

The rearrangement joins TRBV4-1 to TRBJ1-5, with TRBD1 as a possible D gene (5 bases). The CDR3 extends over 18 amino acids. Germline CDR1 MGHRA, CDR2 YSYEKL. Deletions cut 0 bases from V and 7 bases from J, with 22 bases between. The CDR3 reads CASSQEKLSIGAPQPQHF. The CDR3 nucleotides read TGCGCCAGCAGCCAAGAAAAGTTGTCTATAGGGGCCCCCCAGCCCCAGCATTTT.

This chain joins TRBV1 and TRBJ1-2. TRBV1 is deemed a pseudogene. The CDR3 length is 15 residues. CDR3 nucleotides: TGCACCAGCAGCCTAAAGGGAGGACCAAACTATGGCTACACCTTC. It encodes CTSSLKGGPNYGYTF.